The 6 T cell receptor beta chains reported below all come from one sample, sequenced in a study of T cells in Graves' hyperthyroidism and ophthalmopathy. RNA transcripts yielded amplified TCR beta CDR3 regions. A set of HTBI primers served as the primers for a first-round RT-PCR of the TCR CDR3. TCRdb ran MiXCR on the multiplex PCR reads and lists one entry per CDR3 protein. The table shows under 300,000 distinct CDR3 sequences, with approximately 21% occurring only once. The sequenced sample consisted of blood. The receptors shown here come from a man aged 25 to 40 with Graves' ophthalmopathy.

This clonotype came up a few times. The CDR3, as DNA: TGTGCCAGCAGTCCGGGGGGGGTAATTGAAGCTTTCTTT. Protein sequence: CASSPGGVIEAFF. V usage is TRBV9 and J usage is TRBJ1-1; perhaps TRBD1 as D (5 bases). This CDR3 region has 13 residues. The V end lost 5 bases, the J end lost 7 bases, and 15 bases lay between the germline ends. CDR1 is SGDLS and CDR2 is YYNGEE in the germline V gene. Supplemented by reference TRBV9 and TRBJ1-1, the full variable domain reads DSGVTQTPKHLITATGQRVTLRCSPRSGDLSVYWYQQSLDQGLQFLIQYYNGEERAKGNILERFSAQQFPDLHSELNLSSLELGDSALYFCASSPGGVIEAFFGQGTRLTVV.

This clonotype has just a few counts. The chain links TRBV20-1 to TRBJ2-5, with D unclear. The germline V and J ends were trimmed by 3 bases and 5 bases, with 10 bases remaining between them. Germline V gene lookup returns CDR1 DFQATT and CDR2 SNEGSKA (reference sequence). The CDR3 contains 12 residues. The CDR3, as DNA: TGCAGTGCTAGCGGTAGGCACGAGACCCAGTACTTC. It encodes CSASGRHETQYF.

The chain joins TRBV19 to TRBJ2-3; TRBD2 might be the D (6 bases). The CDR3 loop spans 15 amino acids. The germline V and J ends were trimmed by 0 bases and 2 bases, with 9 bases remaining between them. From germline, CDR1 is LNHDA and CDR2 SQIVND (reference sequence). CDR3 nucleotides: TGTGCCAGTAGTATAGAAGCGGGCCCCACAGATACGCAGTATTTT. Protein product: CASSIEAGPTDTQYF.

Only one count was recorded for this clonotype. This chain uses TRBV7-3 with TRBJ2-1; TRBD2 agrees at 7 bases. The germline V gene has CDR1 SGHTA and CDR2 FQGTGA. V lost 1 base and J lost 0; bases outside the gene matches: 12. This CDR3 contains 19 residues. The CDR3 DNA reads TGTGCCAGCAGCTTAAGGGGGGGACTACCGGGCAGCTCCTACAATGAGCAGTTCTTC. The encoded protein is CASSLRGGLPGSSYNEQFF.

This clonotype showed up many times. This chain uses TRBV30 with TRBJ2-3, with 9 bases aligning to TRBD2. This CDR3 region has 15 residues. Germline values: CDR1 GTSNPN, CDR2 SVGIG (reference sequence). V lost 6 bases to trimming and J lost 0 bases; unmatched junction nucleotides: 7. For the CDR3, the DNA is TGTGCCTGCACGAGCGGGACTAGCAGCACAGATACGCAGTATTTT. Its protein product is CACTSGTSSTDTQYF.

CDR3 sequence (DNA): TGTGCCACCAGCGTGGCGGGACTTGCAAACACCGGGGAGCTGTTTTTT. Translation gives CATSVAGLANTGELFF. The V and J genes are TRBV24-1 and TRBJ2-2, with a tentative D call TRBD2 (6 bases). V was pared by 7 bases and J by 2 bases, with 16 bases between. This CDR3 contains 16 residues. Germline loops: CDR1 KGHDR, CDR2 SFDVKD.